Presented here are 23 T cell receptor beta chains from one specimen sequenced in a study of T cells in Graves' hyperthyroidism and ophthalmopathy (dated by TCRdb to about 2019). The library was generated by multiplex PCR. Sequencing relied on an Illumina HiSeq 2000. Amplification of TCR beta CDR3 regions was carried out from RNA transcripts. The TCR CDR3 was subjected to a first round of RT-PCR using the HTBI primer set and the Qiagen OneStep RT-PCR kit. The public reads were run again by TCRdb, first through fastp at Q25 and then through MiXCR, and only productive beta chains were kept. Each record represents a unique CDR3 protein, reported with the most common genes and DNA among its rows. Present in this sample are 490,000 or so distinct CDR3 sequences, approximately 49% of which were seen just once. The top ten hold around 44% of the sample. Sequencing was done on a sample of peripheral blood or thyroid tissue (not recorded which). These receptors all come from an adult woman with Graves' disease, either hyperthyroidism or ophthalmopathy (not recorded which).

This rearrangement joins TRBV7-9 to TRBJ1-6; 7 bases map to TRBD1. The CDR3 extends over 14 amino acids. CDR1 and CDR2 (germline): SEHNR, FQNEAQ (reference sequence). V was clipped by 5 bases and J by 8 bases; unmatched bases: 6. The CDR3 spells CASSHRDRHSPLHF. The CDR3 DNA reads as TGTGCCAGCAGCCACCGGGACAGACATTCACCCCTCCACTTT.

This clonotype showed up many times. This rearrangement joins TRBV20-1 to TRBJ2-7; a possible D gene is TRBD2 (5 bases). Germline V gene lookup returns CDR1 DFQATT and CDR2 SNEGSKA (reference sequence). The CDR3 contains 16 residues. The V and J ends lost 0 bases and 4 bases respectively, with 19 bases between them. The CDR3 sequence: CSARDQSSRAPYEQYF. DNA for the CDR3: TGCAGTGCTAGAGATCAATCCTCGCGGGCGCCATACGAGCAGTACTTC.

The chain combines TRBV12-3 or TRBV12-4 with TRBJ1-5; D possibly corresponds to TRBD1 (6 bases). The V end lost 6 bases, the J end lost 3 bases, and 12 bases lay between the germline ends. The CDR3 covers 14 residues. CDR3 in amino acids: CASSQGGNNQPQHF. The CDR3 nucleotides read TGTGCCAGCAGCCAAGGGGGGAACAATCAGCCCCAGCATTTT.

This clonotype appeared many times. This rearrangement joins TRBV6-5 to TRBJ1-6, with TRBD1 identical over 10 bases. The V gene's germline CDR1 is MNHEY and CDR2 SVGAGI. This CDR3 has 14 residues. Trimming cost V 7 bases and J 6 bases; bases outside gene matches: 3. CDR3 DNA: TGTGCCAGCACCAGACAGGGGGCTAATTCACCCCTCCACTTT. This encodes CASTRQGANSPLHF.

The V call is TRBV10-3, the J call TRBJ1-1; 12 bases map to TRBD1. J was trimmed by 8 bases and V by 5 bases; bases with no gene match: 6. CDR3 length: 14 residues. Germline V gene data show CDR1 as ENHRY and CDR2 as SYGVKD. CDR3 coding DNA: TGTGCCATCAGTCCGGGACAGGGGGCGAAAGAAGCTTTCTTT. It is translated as CAISPGQGAKEAFF.

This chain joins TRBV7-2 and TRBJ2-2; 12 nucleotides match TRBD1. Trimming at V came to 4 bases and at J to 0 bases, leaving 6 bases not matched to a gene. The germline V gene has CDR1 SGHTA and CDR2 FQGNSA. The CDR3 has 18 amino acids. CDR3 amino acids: CASSSAGQGASNTGELFF. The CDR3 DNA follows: TGTGCCAGCAGCTCCGCGGGACAGGGGGCGTCGAACACCGGGGAGCTGTTTTTT.

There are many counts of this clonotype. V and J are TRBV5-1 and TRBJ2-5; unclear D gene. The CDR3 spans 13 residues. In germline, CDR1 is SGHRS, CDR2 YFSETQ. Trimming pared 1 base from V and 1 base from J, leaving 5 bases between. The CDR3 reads CASSLMGQETQYF. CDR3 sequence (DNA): TGCGCCAGCAGCTTGATGGGCCAAGAGACCCAGTACTTC.

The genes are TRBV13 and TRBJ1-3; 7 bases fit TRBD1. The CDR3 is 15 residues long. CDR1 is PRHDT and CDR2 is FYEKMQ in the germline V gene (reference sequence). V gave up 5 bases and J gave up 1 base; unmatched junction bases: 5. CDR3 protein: CASSTMTGSGNTIYF. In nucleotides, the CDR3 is TGTGCCAGCAGCACGATGACAGGGTCTGGAAACACCATATATTTT.

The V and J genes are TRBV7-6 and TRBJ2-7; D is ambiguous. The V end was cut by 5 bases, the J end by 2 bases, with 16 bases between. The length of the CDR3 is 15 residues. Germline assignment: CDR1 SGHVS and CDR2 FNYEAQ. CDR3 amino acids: CASSQESKSAYEQYF. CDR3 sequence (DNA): TGTGCCAGCAGCCAAGAGTCAAAGTCTGCCTACGAGCAGTACTTC.

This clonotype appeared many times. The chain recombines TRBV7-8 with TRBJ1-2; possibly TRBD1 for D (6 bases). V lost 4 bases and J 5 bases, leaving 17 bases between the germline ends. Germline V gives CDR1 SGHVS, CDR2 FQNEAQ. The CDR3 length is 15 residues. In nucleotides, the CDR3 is TGTGCCAGCAGCTCTCAGGGGATAGCCCTTTATGGCTACACCTTC. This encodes CASSSQGIALYGYTF.

CDR3 protein: CASSKDGGTEAFF. The CDR3 DNA is TGTGCCAGCAGCAAGGACGGGGGCACTGAAGCTTTCTTT. The rearrangement links TRBV7-9 to TRBJ1-1; a possible D gene is TRBD1 (5 bases). Trimming took 5 bases from V and 4 from J, leaving 11 bases between them. Germline CDR1 is SEHNR and CDR2 is FQNEAQ (reference sequence). This CDR3 region has 13 residues.

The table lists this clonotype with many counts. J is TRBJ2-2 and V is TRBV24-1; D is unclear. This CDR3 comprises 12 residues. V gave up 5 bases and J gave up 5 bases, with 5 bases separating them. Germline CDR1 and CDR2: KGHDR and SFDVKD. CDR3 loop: CATSARTGELFF. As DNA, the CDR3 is TGTGCCACCAGTGCCCGGACCGGGGAGCTGTTTTTT.

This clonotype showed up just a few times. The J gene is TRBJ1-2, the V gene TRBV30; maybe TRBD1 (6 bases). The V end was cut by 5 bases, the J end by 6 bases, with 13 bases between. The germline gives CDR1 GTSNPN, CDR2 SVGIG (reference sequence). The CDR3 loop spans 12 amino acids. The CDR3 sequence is CAWEKGGDGYTF. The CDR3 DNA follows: TGTGCCTGGGAAAAAGGGGGGGATGGCTACACCTTC.

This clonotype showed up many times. The CDR3 here is CSASAGGSGNTIYF. The CDR3 bases are TGCAGTGCTAGCGCGGGGGGATCTGGAAACACCATATATTTT. J is TRBJ1-3 and V is TRBV20-1; possibly TRBD1 for D (5 bases). Germline lookup yields CDR1 DFQATT and CDR2 SNEGSKA (reference sequence). The CDR3 length is 14 residues. The V end lost 3 bases, the J end lost 1 base, and 10 bases lay between the germline ends.

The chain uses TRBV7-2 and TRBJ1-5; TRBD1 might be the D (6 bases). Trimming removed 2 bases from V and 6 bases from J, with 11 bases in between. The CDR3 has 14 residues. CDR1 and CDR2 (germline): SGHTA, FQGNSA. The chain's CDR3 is CASSLPQGSQPQHF. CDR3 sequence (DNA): TGTGCCAGCAGCTTACCACAGGGCTCTCAGCCCCAGCATTTT.

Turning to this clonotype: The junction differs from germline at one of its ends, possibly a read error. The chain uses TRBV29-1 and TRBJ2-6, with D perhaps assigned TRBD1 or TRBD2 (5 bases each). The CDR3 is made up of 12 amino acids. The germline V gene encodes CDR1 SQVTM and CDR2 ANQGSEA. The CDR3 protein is CSPVKGPNTEAF. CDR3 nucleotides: TGCAGCCCTGTTAAGGGACCCAACACTGAAGCTTTC.

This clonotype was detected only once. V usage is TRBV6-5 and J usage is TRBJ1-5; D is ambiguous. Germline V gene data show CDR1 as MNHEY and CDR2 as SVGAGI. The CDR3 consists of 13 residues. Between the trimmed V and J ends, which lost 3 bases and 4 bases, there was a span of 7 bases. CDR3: CASSYHMNQPQHF. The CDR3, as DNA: TGTGCCAGCAGTTATCACATGAATCAGCCCCAGCATTTT.

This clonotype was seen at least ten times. The CDR3 bases are TGTGCCAGCAGCTTATGGGAGGCGCAGTACTTC. It codes for CASSLWEAQYF. This chain joins TRBV7-2 and TRBJ2-7, with D possibly matching TRBD2 (6 bases). V was pared by 2 bases and J by 9 bases, with 8 bases between. The length of the CDR3 is 11 residues. Germline CDR1 SGHTA, CDR2 FQGNSA.

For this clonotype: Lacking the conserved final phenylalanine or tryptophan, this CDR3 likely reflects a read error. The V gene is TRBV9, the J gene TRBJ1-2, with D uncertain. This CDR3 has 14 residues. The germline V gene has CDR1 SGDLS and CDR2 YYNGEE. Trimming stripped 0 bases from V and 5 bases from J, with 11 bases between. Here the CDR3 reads CASSVDGANYGYTL. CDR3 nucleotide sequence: TGTGCCAGCAGCGTAGACGGCGCAAATTATGGCTACACCCTC.

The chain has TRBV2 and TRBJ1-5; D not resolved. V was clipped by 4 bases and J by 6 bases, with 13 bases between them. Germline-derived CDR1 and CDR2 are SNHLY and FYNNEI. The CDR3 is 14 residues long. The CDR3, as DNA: TGTGCCAGCAGTGCAGAGCAAGGTCGTCAGCCCCAGCATTTT. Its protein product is CASSAEQGRQPQHF.

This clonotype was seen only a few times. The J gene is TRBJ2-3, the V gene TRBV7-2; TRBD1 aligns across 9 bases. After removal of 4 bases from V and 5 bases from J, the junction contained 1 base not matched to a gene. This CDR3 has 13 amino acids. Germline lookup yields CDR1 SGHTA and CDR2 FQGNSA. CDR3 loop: CASSWDREDTQYF. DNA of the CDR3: TGTGCCAGCAGCTGGGACAGGGAAGATACGCAGTATTTT.

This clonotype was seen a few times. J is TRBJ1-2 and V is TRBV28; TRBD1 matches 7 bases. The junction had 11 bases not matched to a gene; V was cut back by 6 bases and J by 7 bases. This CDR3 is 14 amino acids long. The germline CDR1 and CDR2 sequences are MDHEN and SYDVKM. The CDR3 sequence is CASSYDREVVGYTF. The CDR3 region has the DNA TGTGCCAGCAGCTATGACAGGGAGGTGGTTGGCTACACCTTC.

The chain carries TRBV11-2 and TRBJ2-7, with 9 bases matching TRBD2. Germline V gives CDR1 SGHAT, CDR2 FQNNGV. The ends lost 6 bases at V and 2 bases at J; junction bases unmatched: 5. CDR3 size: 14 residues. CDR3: CASRSAGGPYEQYF. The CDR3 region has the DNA TGTGCCAGCAGGTCAGCGGGAGGCCCCTACGAGCAGTACTTC.